This T cell receptor beta chain was found in a study of molecular identifiers for immune sequencing clone quantification. TCRdb passed the PCR reads through MiXCR, listing each CDR3 protein once. The sample includes tens of thousands of distinct CDR3 sequences, roughly 21% of them seen just once. Each library that profiled naive CD8 cells came from around 20,000 to 1,000,000 sorted cells with 10%, 30% or 50% RNA. Naive CD8 T cells were sorted, and the gate applied was CD8+CD4-CCR7+CD45RA+. This clonotype has at least ten counts. V lost 3 bases and J 3 bases, leaving 18 bases between the germline ends. Germline-derived CDR1 and CDR2 are SEHNR and FQNEAQ (reference sequence). The CDR3 runs 17 residues.

Sequencing used naive CD8+ T cells from blood, with Jurkat cell RNA spiked in. Subset noted: FACS-sorted CD8+CD4-CCR7+CD45RA+ naive T cells. The TCR comes from a human donor in good health. Some libraries in this study had Jurkat cell RNA spiked in. The chain carries TRBV7-9 and TRBJ1-3; the D is unclear. CDR3 nucleotide sequence: TGTGCCAGCAGCTTGGGAGAAACGAGTATTTTTGGAAACACCATATATTTT. It codes for CASSLGETSIFGNTIYF.